This T cell receptor (beta chain) was obtained from a study of blood T cell repertoires in COVID-19. Study in general: The United States, Italy and Spain supplied acute and convalescent COVID-19 samples.

The V gene lost 0 bases and the J gene lost 2 bases, with 9 bases spanning the gap. CDR3 length equals 15 residues. Germline-derived CDR1 and CDR2 are SGHRS and YFSETQ. Here immunoSEQ multiplex PCR was the method, and the copy in TCRdb shows in-frame clones only, minus some. In the table there are 80,000 to 100,000 clones, around 83% of which are singletons. This chain links TRBV5-1 with TRBJ2-1; D is unclear. This TCR derives from an elderly woman in a cohort sampled during active or convalescent COVID-19. The sample was peripheral blood. CDR3 DNA sequence: TGCGCCAGCAGCTTGGCGGTTGGTACCTACAATGAGCAGTTCTTC. This codes for CASSLAVGTYNEQFF.